This TCR beta chain was identified during a study of cytomegalovirus exposure and HLA in healthy donors. Findings and limits, study-wide: What a later analysis reportedly showed was that an Asian-associated ancestry cluster had fewer N-insertions than the roughly 670-donor mean. In a later analysis, HLA-associated TCR beta chains were more clonally expanded than equally common others.

Donors were ostensibly healthy at sampling, although undocumented immune exposures were probable. Note on this clone: Its antigen is currently unknown.

PCR was performed using 60 Vbeta and 13 Jbeta primers. The table came from immunoSEQ multiplex PCR; TCRdb's copy has only in-frame clones and leaves some out. The table includes about 130,000 clones, 75% to 85% detected once. Sequenced: PBMCs. The clonotype was recovered from a male donor in good health and CMV-seronegative.

The CDR3 spells CASSLAGTSGGANTGELFF. CDR3 coding DNA: TGCGCCAGCAGCTTGGCCGGGACTAGCGGGGGGGCGAACACCGGGGAGCTGTTTTTT. The chain carries TRBV5-1 and TRBJ2-2; 16 bases map to TRBD2. Looked up from germline, CDR1 is SGHRS and CDR2 is YFSETQ. Losses at the gene ends were 0 bases for V and 0 bases for J; bases not matched to a gene: 2. The length of the CDR3 is 19 residues.